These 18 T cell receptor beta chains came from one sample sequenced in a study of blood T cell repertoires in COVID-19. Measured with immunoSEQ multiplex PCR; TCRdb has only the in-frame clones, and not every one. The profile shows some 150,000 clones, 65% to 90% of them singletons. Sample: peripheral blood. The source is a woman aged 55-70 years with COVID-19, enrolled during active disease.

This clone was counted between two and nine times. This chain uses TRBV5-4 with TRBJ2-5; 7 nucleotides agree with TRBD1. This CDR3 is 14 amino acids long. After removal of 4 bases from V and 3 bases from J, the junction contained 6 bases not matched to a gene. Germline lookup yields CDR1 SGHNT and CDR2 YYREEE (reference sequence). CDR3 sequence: CASSPQGPKETQYF. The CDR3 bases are TGTGCCAGCAGCCCACAGGGGCCGAAAGAGACCCAGTACTTC.

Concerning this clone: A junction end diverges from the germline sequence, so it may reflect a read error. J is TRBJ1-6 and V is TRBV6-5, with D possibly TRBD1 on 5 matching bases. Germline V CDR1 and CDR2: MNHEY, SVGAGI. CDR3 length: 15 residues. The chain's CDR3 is CASTINRDYSSPLHF. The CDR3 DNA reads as TGTGCCAGCACCATAAACCGGGACTATAGTTCACCCCTCCACTTT.

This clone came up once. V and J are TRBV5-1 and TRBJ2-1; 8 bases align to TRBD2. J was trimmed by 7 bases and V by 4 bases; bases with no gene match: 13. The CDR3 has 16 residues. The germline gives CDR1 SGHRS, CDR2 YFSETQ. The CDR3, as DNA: TGCGCCAGCAGCCCTCTTGGAGCGGGAGCTGGGAATGAGCAGTTCTTC. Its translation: CASSPLGAGAGNEQFF. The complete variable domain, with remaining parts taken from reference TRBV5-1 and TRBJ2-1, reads KAGVTQTPRYLIKTRGQQVTLSCSPISGHRSVSWYQQTPGQGLQFLFEYFSETQRNKGNFPGRFSGRQFSNSRSEMNVSTLELGDSALYLCASSPLGAGAGNEQFFGPGTRLTVL.

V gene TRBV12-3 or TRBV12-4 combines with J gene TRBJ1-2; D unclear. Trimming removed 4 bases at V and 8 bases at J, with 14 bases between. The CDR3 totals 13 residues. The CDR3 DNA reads TGTGCCAGCAGTTCGTTAGGCGTGCGGGGCTACACCTTC. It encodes CASSSLGVRGYTF.

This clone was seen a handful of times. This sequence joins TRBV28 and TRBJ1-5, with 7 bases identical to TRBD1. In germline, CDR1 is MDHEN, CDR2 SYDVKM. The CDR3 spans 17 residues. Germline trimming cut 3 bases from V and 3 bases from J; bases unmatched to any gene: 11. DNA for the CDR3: TGTGCCAGCAGTTTCGGACACAGGGGCTATGTCAATCAGCCCCAGCATTTT. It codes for CASSFGHRGYVNQPQHF.

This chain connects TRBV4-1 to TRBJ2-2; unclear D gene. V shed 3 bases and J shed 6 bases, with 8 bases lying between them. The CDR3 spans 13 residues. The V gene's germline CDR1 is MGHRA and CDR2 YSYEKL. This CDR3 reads CASSQRSPGELFF. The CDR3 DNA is TGCGCCAGCAGCCAGCGAAGCCCCGGGGAGCTGTTTTTT.

The CDR3 is CSARQPDQPQHF. The CDR3 DNA follows: TGCAGCGCTCGACAGCCTGATCAGCCCCAGCATTTT. The chain links TRBV29-1 to TRBJ1-5, with a possible D match to TRBD1 (5 bases). CDR3 size: 12 residues. Germline V gene data show CDR1 as SQVTM and CDR2 as ANQGSEA. Trimming shortened V by 7 bases and J by 5 bases, and 12 bases separated the two germline ends.

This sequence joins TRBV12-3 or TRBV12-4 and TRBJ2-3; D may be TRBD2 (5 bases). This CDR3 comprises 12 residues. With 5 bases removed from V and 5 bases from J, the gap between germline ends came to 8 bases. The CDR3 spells CASSPGLDTQYF. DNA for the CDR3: TGTGCCAGCAGTCCTGGACTAGATACGCAGTATTTT.

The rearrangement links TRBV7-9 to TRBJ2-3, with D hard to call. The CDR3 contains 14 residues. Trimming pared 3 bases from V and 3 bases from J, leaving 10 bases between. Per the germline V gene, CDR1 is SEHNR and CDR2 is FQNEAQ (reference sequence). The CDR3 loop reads CASSFSSRTDTQYF. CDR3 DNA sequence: TGTGCCAGCAGCTTCAGTAGCCGAACAGATACGCAGTATTTT.

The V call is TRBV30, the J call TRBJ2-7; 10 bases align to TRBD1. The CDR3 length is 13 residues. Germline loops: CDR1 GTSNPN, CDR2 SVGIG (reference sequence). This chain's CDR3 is CAWSETLGTGVFV. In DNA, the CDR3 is TGTGCCTGGAGTGAGACCCTCGGGACAGGGGTTTTTGTC.

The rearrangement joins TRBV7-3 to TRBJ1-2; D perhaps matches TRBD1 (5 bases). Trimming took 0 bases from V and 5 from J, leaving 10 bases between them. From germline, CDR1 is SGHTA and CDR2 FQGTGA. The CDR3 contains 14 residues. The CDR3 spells CASSLTRVGYGYTF. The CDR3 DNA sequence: TGTGCCAGCAGCTTAACCAGGGTTGGGTATGGCTACACCTTC.

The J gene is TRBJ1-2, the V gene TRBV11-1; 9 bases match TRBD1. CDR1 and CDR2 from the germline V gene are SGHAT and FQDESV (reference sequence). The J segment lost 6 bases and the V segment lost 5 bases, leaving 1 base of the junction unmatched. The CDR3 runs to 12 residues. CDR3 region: CASSRQGDGYTF. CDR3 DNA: TGTGCCAGCAGCAGACAGGGGGATGGCTACACCTTC.

Here the CDR3 reads CASSLQGTDGYTF. As DNA, the CDR3 is TGTGCCAGCAGCCTACAGGGTACCGATGGCTACACCTTC. J is TRBJ1-2 and V is TRBV12-3 or TRBV12-4, with a possible D match to TRBD1 (6 bases). CDR3 length: 13 residues. V was cut by 6 bases and J by 6 bases, with 14 bases left in between.

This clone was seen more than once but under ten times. This CDR3 is CASSSLPSATIYNEQFF. CDR3 sequence (DNA): TGTGCCAGCAGCTCCCTTCCTAGCGCCACTATCTACAATGAGCAGTTCTTC. The rearrangement uses TRBV5-6 and TRBJ2-1; a weak D match, TRBD2 (6 bases). CDR1 is SGHDT and CDR2 is YYEEEE in the germline V gene. V was trimmed by 3 bases and J by 3 bases, leaving 19 bases between them. This CDR3 is built from 17 residues. Complete variable domain (other parts from reference TRBV5-6 and TRBJ2-1): DAGVTQSPTHLIKTRGQQVTLRCSPKSGHDTVSWYQQALGQGPQFIFQYYEEEERQRGNFPDRFSGHQFPNYSSELNVNALLLGDSALYLCASSSLPSATIYNEQFFGPGTRLTVL.

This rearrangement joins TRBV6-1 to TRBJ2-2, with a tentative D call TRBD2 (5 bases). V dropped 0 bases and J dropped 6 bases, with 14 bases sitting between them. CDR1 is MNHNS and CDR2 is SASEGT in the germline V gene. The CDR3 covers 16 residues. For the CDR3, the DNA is TGTGCCAGCAGTGAAGCGCCGACTATGCTGTCCGGGGAGCTGTTTTTT. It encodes CASSEAPTMLSGELFF.

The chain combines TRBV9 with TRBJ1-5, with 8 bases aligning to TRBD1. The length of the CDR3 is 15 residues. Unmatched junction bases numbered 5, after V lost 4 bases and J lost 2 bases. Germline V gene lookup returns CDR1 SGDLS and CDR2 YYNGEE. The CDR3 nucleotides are TGTGCCAGCAGCTCGACAGGGGTTGGCAATCAGCCCCAGCATTTT. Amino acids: CASSSTGVGNQPQHF.

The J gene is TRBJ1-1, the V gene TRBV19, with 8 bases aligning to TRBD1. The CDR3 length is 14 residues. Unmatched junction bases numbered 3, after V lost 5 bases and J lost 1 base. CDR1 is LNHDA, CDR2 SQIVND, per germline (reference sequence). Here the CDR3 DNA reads TGTGCCAGTAGTTTTCAGGGGGCGAACACTGAAGCTTTCTTT. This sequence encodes CASSFQGANTEAFF.

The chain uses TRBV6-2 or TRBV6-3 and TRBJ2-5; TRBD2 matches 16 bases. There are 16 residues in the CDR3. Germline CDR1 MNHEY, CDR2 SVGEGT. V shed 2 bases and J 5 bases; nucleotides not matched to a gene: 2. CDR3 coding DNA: TGTGCCAGCAGTTACGGGACTAGCGGGAGGGCGGAGACCCAGTACTTC. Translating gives CASSYGTSGRAETQYF.